Listed below are T cell receptor beta chains from one sample, sequenced in a study of blood T cell repertoires in COVID-19. Clones were sequenced by immunoSEQ multiplex PCR, and TCRdb holds only the in-frame ones, with some missing. The sample lists 270,000 or so clones, 84% occurring once. The sample was peripheral blood. The origin of the receptors is a human donor with COVID-19, enrolled during active disease. The donor label of this sample is uncertain. Both conserved end residues are part of each CDR3. The D gene is left open where the match is weak. Expanded clones are given a class, and other clones once, few, many or no size at all.

j_gene: TRBJ1-1; d_gene: -; v_gene: TRBV12-3/TRBV12-4; abundance: few; CDR3aa: CASSPGNTEAFF; CDR3nt: TGTGCCAGCAGTCCAGGGAACACTGAAGCTTTCTTT
j_gene: TRBJ1-1; d_gene: TRBD1; v_gene: TRBV7-7; abundance: -; CDR3aa: CASSRDRDTEAFF; CDR3nt: TGTGCTAGCAGCCGGGACAGGGACACTGAAGCTTTCTTT
j_gene: TRBJ2-3; d_gene: TRBD1; v_gene: TRBV7-9; abundance: -; CDR3aa: CASSSRTGGTSTDTQYF; CDR3nt: TGTGCCAGCAGCTCGCGGACAGGGGGGACTAGCACAGATACGCAGTATTTT
j_gene: TRBJ2-3; d_gene: TRBD2; v_gene: TRBV5-1; abundance: -; CDR3aa: CASSLSVAGSTDTQYF; CDR3nt: TGCGCCAGCAGCTTGAGTGTAGCGGGGAGCACAGATACGCAGTATTTT
j_gene: TRBJ1-1; d_gene: TRBD1; v_gene: TRBV18; abundance: -; CDR3aa: CASSPSLPGQGNTEAFF; CDR3nt: TGTGCCAGCTCACCCTCACTACCGGGACAGGGGAACACTGAAGCTTTCTTT
j_gene: TRBJ2-1; d_gene: TRBD2; v_gene: TRBV9; abundance: -; CDR3aa: CASSSREGSYNEQFF; CDR3nt: TGTGCCAGCAGCTCGCGGGAGGGCTCCTACAATGAGCAGTTCTTC
j_gene: TRBJ2-4; d_gene: TRBD2; v_gene: TRBV11-2; abundance: -; CDR3aa: CASSPRRGTSGEAGNIQYF; CDR3nt: TGTGCCAGCAGCCCTCGAAGGGGTACTAGCGGTGAGGCTGGAAACATTCAGTACTTC
j_gene: TRBJ1-1; d_gene: -; v_gene: TRBV23-1; abundance: -; CDR3aa: CASGKDSSYPPNTEAFF; CDR3nt: TGCGCCAGCGGAAAGGACAGCTCCTACCCACCGAACACTGAAGCTTTCTTT
j_gene: TRBJ1-6; d_gene: TRBD1; v_gene: TRBV9; abundance: -; CDR3aa: CASSDWTGGQNSPLHF; CDR3nt: TGTGCCAGCAGCGACTGGACAGGAGGTCAAAATTCACCCCTCCACTTT
j_gene: TRBJ2-2; d_gene: -; v_gene: TRBV7-2; abundance: few; CDR3aa: CASSPRASLLSGELFF; CDR3nt: TGTGCCAGCAGCCCTCGCGCTAGTCTCCTGAGCGGGGAGCTGTTTTTT
j_gene: TRBJ1-2; d_gene: TRBD1; v_gene: TRBV28; abundance: -; CDR3aa: CASSAGGGRGNGYTF; CDR3nt: TGTGCCAGCAGCGCAGGGGGCGGGAGGGGGAATGGCTACACCTTC
j_gene: TRBJ1-5; d_gene: TRBD1; v_gene: TRBV30; abundance: -; CDR3aa: CAWDHRGSGNQPQHF; CDR3nt: TGTGCCTGGGATCACAGGGGAAGCGGCAATCAGCCCCAGCATTTT
j_gene: TRBJ2-7; d_gene: TRBD2; v_gene: TRBV28; abundance: few; CDR3aa: CASTERGINYEQYF; CDR3nt: TGTGCCAGCACCGAGCGGGGCATTAACTACGAGCAGTACTTC
j_gene: TRBJ2-7; d_gene: -; v_gene: TRBV19; abundance: -; CDR3aa: CASSIPDSRSYEQYF; CDR3nt: TGTGCCAGTAGTATCCCGGACAGTCGCTCCTACGAGCAGTACTTC
j_gene: TRBJ2-5; d_gene: TRBD1; v_gene: TRBV28; abundance: -; CDR3aa: CASTPRDRGPLGETQYF; CDR3nt: TGTGCCAGCACCCCGAGGGACAGGGGTCCACTTGGGGAGACCCAGTACTTC
j_gene: TRBJ1-1; d_gene: -; v_gene: TRBV5-1; abundance: -; CDR3aa: CASSLGGQAGTEAFF; CDR3nt: TGCGCCAGCAGCTTGGGGGGGCAGGCAGGCACTGAAGCTTTCTTT
j_gene: TRBJ1-2; d_gene: TRBD1; v_gene: TRBV7-2; abundance: few; CDR3aa: CASSSTGGSIYGYTF; CDR3nt: TGTGCCAGCAGCTCGACAGGGGGGAGCATCTATGGCTACACCTTC
j_gene: TRBJ2-1; d_gene: TRBD2; v_gene: TRBV9; abundance: -; CDR3aa: CASSEQTPTSGVYNEQFF; CDR3nt: TGTGCCAGCAGCGAGCAGACCCCCACTAGCGGGGTATACAATGAGCAGTTCTTC
j_gene: TRBJ1-2; d_gene: -; v_gene: TRBV7-6; abundance: -; CDR3aa: CASSPGREGGYTF; CDR3nt: TGTGCCAGCAGCCCGGGGAGGGAAGGTGGCTACACCTTC
j_gene: TRBJ2-1; d_gene: TRBD2; v_gene: TRBV5-4; abundance: -; CDR3aa: CASSWGGPTSGIYNEQFF; CDR3nt: TGTGCCAGCAGCTGGGGGGGGCCGACTAGCGGGATTTACAATGAGCAGTTCTTC
j_gene: TRBJ2-1; d_gene: -; v_gene: TRBV3-1/TRBV3-2; abundance: -; CDR3aa: CASSQTTLAEQFF; CDR3nt: TGTGCCAGCAGCCAAACAACTCTAGCGGAGCAGTTCTTC
j_gene: TRBJ1-5; d_gene: TRBD1; v_gene: TRBV7-2; abundance: -; CDR3aa: CASSRGQGPNQPQHF; CDR3nt: TGTGCCAGCAGCCGGGGACAGGGGCCCAATCAGCCCCAGCATTTT
j_gene: TRBJ1-4; d_gene: TRBD1; v_gene: TRBV5-1; abundance: -; CDR3aa: CASSSRVGQGRLVEKLFF; CDR3nt: TGCGCCAGCAGCTCCAGGGTCGGACAGGGGAGGTTAGTTGAAAAACTGTTTTTT
j_gene: TRBJ2-2; d_gene: -; v_gene: TRBV28; abundance: -; CDR3aa: CASSFREAGELFF; CDR3nt: TGTGCCAGCAGTTTTAGGGAGGCCGGGGAGCTGTTTTTT
j_gene: TRBJ2-2; d_gene: TRBD1; v_gene: TRBV28; abundance: few; CDR3aa: CASGTGDRRTGELFF; CDR3nt: TGTGCCAGCGGAACTGGGGACAGACGGACCGGGGAGCTGTTTTTT
j_gene: TRBJ1-2; d_gene: -; v_gene: TRBV4-2; abundance: -; CDR3aa: CASSQDRQEIGTF; CDR3nt: TGTGCCAGCAGCCAAGATCGACAAGAGATAGGCACCTTC
j_gene: TRBJ1-5; d_gene: -; v_gene: TRBV28; abundance: -; CDR3aa: CASSLGGGWQAGGNQPQHF; CDR3nt: TGTGCCAGCAGTTTAGGGGGAGGATGGCAGGCTGGGGGCAATCAGCCCCAGCATTTT
j_gene: TRBJ2-2; d_gene: TRBD1; v_gene: TRBV5-4; abundance: once; CDR3aa: CASSRDLGTGKNTGELFF; CDR3nt: TGTGCCAGCAGTCGGGACCTCGGGACAGGGAAGAACACCGGGGAGCTGTTTTTT
j_gene: TRBJ1-4; d_gene: -; v_gene: TRBV9; abundance: -; CDR3aa: CASSTLTGEKLFF; CDR3nt: TGTGCCAGCAGCACTTTGACGGGTGAAAAACTGTTTTTT
j_gene: TRBJ2-2; d_gene: TRBD2; v_gene: TRBV4-2; abundance: -; CDR3aa: CASSQGLALTGELFF; CDR3nt: TGTGCCAGCAGCCAAGGACTAGCGCTCACCGGGGAGCTGTTTTTT
j_gene: TRBJ2-7; d_gene: TRBD2; v_gene: TRBV27; abundance: -; CDR3aa: CASSLGLAGGPREEQYF; CDR3nt: TGTGCCAGCAGTTTAGGGCTAGCGGGAGGGCCTCGGGAAGAGCAGTACTTC
j_gene: TRBJ1-4; d_gene: -; v_gene: TRBV27; abundance: -; CDR3aa: CASSGLQNEKLFF; CDR3nt: TGTGCCAGCAGCGGTTTACAGAATGAAAAACTGTTTTTT
j_gene: TRBJ2-7; d_gene: -; v_gene: TRBV5-1; abundance: -; CDR3aa: CASSAYQDRGEQYF; CDR3nt: TGCGCCAGCAGCGCCTACCAGGACAGAGGCGAGCAGTACTTC
j_gene: TRBJ2-7; d_gene: TRBD1; v_gene: TRBV30; abundance: -; CDR3aa: CAWSALQGFSYEQYF; CDR3nt: TGTGCCTGGAGTGCTCTACAGGGGTTCTCCTACGAGCAGTACTTC
j_gene: TRBJ2-3; d_gene: TRBD2; v_gene: TRBV6-5; abundance: -; CDR3aa: CASSPSGRSTDTQYF; CDR3nt: TGTGCCAGCAGCCCGAGCGGGAGGAGCACAGATACGCAGTATTTT
j_gene: TRBJ2-5; d_gene: TRBD1; v_gene: TRBV27; abundance: -; CDR3aa: CASRRGAGTGVQETQYF; CDR3nt: TGTGCCAGCAGGAGGGGAGCGGGGACAGGGGTACAAGAGACCCAGTACTTC
j_gene: TRBJ2-2; d_gene: TRBD1; v_gene: TRBV9; abundance: -; CDR3aa: CASSSLSTGYTGELFF; CDR3nt: TGTGCCAGCAGCTCCTTGTCGACAGGGTACACCGGGGAGCTGTTTTTT